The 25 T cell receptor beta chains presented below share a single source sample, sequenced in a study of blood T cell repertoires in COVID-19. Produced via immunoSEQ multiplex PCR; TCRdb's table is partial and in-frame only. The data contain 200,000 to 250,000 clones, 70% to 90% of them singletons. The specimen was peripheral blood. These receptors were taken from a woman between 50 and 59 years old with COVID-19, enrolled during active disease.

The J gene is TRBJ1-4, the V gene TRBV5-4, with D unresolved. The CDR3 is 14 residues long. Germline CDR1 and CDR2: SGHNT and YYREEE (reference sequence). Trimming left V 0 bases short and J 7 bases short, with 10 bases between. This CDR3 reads CASSLDARAEKLFF. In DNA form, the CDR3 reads TGTGCCAGCAGCTTGGACGCCCGCGCTGAAAAACTGTTTTTT.

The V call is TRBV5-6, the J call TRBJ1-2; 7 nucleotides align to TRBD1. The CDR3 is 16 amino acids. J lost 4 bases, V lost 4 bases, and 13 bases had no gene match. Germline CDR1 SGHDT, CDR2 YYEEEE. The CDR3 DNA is TGTGCCAGCAGCCCTGCGAGCAGGGGGGATCGCTATGGCTACACCTTC. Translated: CASSPASRGDRYGYTF.

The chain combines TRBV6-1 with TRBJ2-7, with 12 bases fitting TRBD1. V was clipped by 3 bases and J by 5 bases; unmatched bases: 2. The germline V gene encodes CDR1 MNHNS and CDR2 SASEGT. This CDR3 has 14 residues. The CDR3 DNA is TGTGCCAGCAGTGACCGGGACAGGGGGCACGAGCAGTACTTC. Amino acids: CASSDRDRGHEQYF.

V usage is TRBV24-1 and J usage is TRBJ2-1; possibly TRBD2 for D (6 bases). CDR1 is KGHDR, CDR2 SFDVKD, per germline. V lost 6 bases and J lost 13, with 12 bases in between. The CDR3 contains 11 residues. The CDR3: CATSTGGTQFF. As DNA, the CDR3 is TGTGCCACCAGTACCGGGGGTACCCAGTTCTTC.

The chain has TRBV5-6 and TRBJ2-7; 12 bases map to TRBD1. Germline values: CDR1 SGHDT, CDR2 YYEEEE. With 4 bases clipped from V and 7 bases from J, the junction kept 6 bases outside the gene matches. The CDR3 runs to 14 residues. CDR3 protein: CASSPGQGAGEQYV. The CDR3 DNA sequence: TGTGCCAGCAGCCCGGGACAGGGGGCGGGTGAGCAGTACGTC.

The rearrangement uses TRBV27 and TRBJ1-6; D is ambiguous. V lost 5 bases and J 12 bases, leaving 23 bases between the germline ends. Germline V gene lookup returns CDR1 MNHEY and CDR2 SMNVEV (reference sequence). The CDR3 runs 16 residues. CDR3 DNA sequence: TGTGCCAGCAGTCCTCAAAAGGGAGGGTTCCTCGGACCCCTCCACTTT. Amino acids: CASSPQKGGFLGPLHF.

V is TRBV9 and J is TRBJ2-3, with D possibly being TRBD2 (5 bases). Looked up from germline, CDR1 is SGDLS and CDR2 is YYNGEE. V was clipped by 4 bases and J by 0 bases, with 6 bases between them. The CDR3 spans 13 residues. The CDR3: CASSRTSTDTQYF. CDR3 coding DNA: TGTGCCAGCAGCCGGACTAGCACAGATACGCAGTATTTT. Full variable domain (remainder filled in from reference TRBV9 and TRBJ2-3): DSGVTQTPKHLITATGQRVTLRCSPRSGDLSVYWYQQSLDQGLQFLIQYYNGEERAKGNILERFSAQQFPDLHSELNLSSLELGDSALYFCASSRTSTDTQYFGPGTRLTVL.

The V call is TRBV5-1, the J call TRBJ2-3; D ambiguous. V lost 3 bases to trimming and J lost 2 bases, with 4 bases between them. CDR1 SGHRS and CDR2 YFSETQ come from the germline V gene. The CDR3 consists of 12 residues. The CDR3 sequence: CASSSFTDTQYF. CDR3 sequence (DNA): TGCGCCAGCAGCTCCTTCACAGATACGCAGTATTTT. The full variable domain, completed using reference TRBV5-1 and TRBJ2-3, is KAGVTQTPRYLIKTRGQQVTLSCSPISGHRSVSWYQQTPGQGLQFLFEYFSETQRNKGNFPGRFSGRQFSNSRSEMNVSTLELGDSALYLCASSSFTDTQYFGPGTRLTVL.

The CDR3 sequence: CASSLYMSNQPQHF. CDR3 in DNA: TGCGCCAGCAGCCTTTACATGAGCAATCAGCCCCAGCATTTT. V and J are TRBV4-1 and TRBJ1-5; D gene uncertain. The CDR3 has 14 residues. V dropped 4 bases and J dropped 1 base, with 8 bases sitting between them. Per germline, CDR1 MGHRA and CDR2 YSYEKL.

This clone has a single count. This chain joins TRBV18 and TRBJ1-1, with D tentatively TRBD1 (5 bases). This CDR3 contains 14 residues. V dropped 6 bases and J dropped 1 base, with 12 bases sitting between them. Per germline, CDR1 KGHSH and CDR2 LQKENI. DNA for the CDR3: TGTGCCAGCTCCCAAACGGGGGGGAACACTGAAGCTTTCTTT. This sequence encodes CASSQTGGNTEAFF.

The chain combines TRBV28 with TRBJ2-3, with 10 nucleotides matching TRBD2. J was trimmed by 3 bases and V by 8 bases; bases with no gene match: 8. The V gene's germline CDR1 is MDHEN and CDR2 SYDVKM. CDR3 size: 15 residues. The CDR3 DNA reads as TGTGCCAGCGGGGAGCGGGGGGGCCGGACAGATACGCAGTATTTT. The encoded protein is CASGERGGRTDTQYF.

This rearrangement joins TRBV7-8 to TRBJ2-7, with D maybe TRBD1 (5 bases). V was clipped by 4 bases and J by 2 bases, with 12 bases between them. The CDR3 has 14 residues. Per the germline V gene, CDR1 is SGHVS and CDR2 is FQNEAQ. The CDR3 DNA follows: TGTGCCAGCAGCTCTCTGCAGGGCCCCTACGAGCAGTACTTC. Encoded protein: CASSSLQGPYEQYF.

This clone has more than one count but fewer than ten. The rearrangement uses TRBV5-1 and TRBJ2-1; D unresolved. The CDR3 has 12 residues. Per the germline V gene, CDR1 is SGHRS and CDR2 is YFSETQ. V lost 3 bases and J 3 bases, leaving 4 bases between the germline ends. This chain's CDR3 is CASSSDYNEQFF. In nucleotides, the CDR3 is TGCGCCAGCAGCTCAGACTACAATGAGCAGTTCTTC.

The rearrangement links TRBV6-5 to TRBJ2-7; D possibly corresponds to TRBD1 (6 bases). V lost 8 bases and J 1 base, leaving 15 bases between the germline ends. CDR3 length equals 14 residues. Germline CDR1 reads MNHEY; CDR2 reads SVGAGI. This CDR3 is CASLDSLGSYEQYF. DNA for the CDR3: TGTGCCAGCCTGGACAGCCTGGGGTCCTACGAGCAGTACTTC.

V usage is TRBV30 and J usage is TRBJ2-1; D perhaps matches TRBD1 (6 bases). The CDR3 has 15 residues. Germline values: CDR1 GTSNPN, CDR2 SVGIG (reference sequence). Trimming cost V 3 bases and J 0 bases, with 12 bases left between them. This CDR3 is CAWSLGHSSYNEQFF. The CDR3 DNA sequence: TGTGCCTGGAGCCTGGGACATAGCTCCTACAATGAGCAGTTCTTC.

The CDR3 region is CASSYRGSGLGYTF. CDR3 nucleotides: TGTGCCAGCAGCTACAGGGGCTCCGGATTGGGCTACACCTTC. V is TRBV7-9 and J is TRBJ1-2; 7 bases agree with TRBD1. The CDR3 length is 14 residues. V dropped 4 bases and J dropped 8; count of bases not matched to a gene: 10. Germline values: CDR1 SEHNR, CDR2 FQNEAQ (reference sequence).

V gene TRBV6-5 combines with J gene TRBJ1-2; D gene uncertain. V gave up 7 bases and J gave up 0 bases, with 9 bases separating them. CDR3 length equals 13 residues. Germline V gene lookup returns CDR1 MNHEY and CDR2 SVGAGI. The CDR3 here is CASTTAPNYGYTF. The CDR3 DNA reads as TGTGCCAGCACAACAGCTCCTAACTATGGCTACACCTTC.

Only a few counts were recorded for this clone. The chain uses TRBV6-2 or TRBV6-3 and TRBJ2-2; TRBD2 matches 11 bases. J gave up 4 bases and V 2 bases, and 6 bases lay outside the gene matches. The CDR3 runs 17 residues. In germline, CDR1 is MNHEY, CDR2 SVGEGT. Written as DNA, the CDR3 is TGTGCCAGCAGTTACACCGTAGCGGGGGGGCGCACCGGGGAGCTGTTTTTT. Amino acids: CASSYTVAGGRTGELFF.

The CDR3 protein is CSVGGSLYYGYTF. CDR3 DNA sequence: TGCAGCGTTGGAGGAAGTTTATACTATGGCTACACCTTC. J is TRBJ1-2 and V is TRBV29-1; D gene ambiguous. Germline assignment: CDR1 SQVTM and CDR2 ANQGSEA. The CDR3 is 13 amino acids. Between the trimmed V and J ends, which lost 4 bases and 3 bases, there was a span of 12 bases. The full variable domain, rest sourced from reference TRBV29-1 and TRBJ1-2, is SAVISQKPSRDICQRGTSLTIQCQVDSQVTMMFWYRQQPGQSLTLIATANQGSEATYESGFVIDKFPISRPNLTFSTLTVSNMSPEDSSIYLCSVGGSLYYGYTFGSGTRLTVV.

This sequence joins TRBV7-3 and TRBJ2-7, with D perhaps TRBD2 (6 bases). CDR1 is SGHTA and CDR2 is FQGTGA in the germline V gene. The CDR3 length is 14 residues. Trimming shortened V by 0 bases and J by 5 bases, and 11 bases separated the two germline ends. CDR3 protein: CASSLTEGGDEQYF. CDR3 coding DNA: TGTGCCAGCAGCTTAACGGAGGGCGGGGACGAGCAGTACTTC. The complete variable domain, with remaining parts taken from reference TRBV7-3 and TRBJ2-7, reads GAGVSQTPSNKVTEKGKYVELRCDPISGHTALYWYRQSLGQGPEFLIYFQGTGAADDSGLPNDRFFAVRPEGSVSTLKIQRTERGDSAVYLCASSLTEGGDEQYFGPGTRLTVT.

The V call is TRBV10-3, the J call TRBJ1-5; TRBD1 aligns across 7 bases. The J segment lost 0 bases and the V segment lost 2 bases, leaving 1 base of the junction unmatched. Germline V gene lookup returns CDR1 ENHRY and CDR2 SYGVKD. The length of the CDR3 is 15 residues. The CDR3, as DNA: TGTGCCATCAGTGAGGGGACAGATAGCAATCAGCCCCAGCATTTT. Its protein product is CAISEGTDSNQPQHF.

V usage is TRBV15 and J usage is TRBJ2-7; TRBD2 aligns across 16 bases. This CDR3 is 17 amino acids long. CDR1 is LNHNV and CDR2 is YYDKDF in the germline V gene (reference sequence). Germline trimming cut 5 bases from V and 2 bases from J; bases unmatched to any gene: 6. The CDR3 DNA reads TGTGCCACCAGCCCCCAGGGACTAGCGGGGGGGACCTACGAGCAGTACTTC. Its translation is CATSPQGLAGGTYEQYF.

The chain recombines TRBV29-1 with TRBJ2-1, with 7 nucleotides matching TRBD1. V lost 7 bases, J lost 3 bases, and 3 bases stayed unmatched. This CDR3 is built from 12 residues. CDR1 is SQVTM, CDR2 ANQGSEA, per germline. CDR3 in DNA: TGCAGCGCGACAGGGTTCTACAATGAGCAGTTCTTC. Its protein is CSATGFYNEQFF.

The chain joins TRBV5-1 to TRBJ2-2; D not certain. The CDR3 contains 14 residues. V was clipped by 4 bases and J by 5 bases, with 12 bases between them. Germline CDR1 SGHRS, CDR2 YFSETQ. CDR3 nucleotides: TGCGCCAGCAGCGAGAGCCTGCGGACCGGGGAGCTGTTTTTT. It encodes CASSESLRTGELFF.

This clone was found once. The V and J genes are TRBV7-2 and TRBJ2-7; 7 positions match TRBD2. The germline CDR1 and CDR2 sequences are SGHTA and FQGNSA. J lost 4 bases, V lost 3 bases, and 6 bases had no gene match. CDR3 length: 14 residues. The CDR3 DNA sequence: TGTGCCAGCAGCTTTAAGCGGGATTCTTACGAGCAGTACTTC. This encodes CASSFKRDSYEQYF. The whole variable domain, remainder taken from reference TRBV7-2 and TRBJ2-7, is GAGVSQSPSNKVTEKGKDVELRCDPISGHTALYWYRQSLGQGLEFLIYFQGNSAPDKSGLPSDRFSAERTGGSVSTLTIQRTQQEDSAVYLCASSFKRDSYEQYFGPGTRLTVT.